The sample holds a few counts of the clone carrying this TCR beta chain. The CDR3 has 13 residues. Per the germline V gene, CDR1 is MNHEY and CDR2 is SVGAGI. Trimming took 4 bases from V and 3 from J, leaving 9 bases between them. The entry originates in a study of patients and donors after allogeneic stem cell transplantation. TCRdb used MiXCR to reprocess the RT-PCR reads, holding one entry per CDR3 protein. The sample shows roughly 960,000 distinct CDR3 sequences, around 17% of them seen only once. The origin of this receptor is a human donor who was either an allogeneic HSCT recipient or a stem cell or donor lymphocyte infusion donor (not recorded which). It is not recorded whose cells these are; they may come from a transplant donor. The sequencing sample was made of blood, either unsorted or a sorted T cell fraction (not recorded which). The chain employs TRBV6-5 and TRBJ2-5; TRBD1 or TRBD2 may be the D gene (5 bases each). In DNA form, the CDR3 reads TGTGCCAGCAGTTCTATGGGGGAAGAGACCCAGTACTTC. Its translation is CASSSMGEETQYF.